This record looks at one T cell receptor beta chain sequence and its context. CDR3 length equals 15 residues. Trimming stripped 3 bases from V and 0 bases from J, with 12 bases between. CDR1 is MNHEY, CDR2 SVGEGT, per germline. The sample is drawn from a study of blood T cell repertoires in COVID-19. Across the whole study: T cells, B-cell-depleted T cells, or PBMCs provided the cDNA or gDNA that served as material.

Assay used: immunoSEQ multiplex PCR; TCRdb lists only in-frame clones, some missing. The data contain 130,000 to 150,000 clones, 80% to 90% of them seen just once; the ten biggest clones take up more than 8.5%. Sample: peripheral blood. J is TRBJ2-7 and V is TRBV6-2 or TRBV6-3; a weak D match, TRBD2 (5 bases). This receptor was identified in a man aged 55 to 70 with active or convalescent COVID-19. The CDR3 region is CASSYRRAGSYEQYF. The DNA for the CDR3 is TGTGCCAGCAGTTATCGTCGGGCGGGCTCCTACGAGCAGTACTTC.